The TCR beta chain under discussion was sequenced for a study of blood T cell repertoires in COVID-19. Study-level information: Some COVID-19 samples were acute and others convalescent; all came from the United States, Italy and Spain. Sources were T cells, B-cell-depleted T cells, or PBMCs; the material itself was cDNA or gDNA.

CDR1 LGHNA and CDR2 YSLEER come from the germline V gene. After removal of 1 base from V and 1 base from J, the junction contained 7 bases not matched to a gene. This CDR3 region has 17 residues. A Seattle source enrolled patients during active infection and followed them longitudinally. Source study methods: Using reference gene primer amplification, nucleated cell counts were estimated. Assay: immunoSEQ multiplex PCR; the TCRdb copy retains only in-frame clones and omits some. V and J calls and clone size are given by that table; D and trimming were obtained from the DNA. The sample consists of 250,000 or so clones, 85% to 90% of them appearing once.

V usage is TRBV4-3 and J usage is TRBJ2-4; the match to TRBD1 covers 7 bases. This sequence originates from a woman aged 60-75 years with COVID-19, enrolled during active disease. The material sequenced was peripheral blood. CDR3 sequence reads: CASSQVLGGRAKNIQYF. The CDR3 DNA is TGCGCCAGCAGCCAAGTCTTAGGGGGCCGGGCCAAAAACATTCAGTACTTC.